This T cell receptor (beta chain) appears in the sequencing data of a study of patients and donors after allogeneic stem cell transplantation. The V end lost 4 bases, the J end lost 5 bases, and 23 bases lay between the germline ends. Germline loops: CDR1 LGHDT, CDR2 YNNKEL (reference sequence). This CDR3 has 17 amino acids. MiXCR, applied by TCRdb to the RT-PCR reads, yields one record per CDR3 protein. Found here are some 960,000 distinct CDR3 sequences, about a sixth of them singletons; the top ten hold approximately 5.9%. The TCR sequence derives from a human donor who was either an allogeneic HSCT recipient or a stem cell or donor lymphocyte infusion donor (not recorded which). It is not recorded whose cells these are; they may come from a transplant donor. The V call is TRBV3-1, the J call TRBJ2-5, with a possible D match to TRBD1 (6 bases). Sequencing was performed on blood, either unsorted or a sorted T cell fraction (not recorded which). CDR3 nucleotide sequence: TGTGCCAGCAGCCTCGGTAGAATCGGAGGCAGGGGTGAGACCCAGTACTTC. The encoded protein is CASSLGRIGGRGETQYF.